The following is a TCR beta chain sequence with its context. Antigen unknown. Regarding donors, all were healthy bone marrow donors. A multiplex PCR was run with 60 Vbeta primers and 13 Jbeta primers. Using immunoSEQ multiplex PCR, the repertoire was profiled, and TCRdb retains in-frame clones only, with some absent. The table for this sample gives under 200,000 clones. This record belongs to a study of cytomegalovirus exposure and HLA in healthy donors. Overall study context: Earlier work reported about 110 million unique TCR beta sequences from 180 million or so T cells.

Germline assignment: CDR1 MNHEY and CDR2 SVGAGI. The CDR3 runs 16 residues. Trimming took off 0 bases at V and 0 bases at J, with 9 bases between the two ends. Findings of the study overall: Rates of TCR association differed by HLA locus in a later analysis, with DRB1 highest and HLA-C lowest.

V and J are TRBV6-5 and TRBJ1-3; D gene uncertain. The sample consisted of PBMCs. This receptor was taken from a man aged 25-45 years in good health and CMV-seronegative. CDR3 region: CASSYSRESSGNTIYF. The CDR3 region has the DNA TGTGCCAGCAGTTACTCCCGCGAAAGCTCTGGAAACACCATATATTTT.